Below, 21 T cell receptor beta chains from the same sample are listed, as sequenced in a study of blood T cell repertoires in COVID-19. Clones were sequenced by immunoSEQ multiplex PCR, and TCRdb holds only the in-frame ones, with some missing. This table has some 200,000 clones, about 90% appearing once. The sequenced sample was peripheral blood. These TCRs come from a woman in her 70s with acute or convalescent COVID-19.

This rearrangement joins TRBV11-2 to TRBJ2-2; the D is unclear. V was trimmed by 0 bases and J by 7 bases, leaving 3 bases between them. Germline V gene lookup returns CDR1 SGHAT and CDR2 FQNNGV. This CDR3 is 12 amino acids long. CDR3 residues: CASSLDNGELFF. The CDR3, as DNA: TGTGCCAGCAGCTTAGATAACGGGGAGCTGTTTTTT.

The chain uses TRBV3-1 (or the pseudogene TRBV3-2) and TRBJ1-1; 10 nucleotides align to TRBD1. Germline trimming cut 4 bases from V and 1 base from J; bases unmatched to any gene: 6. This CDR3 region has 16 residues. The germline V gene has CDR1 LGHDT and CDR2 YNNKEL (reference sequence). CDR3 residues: CASSPRTGGSNTEAFF. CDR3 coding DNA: TGTGCCAGCAGCCCGCGGACAGGGGGGTCGAACACTGAAGCTTTCTTT.

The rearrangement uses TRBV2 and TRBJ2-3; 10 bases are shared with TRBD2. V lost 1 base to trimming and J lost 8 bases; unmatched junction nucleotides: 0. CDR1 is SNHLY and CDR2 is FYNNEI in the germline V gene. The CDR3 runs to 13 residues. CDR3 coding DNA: TGTGCCAGCAGTGAAGAGCGGGAGGGTACGCAGTATTTT. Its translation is CASSEEREGTQYF.

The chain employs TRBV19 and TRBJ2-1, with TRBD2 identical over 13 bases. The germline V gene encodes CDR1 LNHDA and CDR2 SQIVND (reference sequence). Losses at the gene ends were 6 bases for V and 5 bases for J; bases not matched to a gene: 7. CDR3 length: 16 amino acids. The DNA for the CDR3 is TGTGCCAGTAGACGACTAGCGGGAGGCCCCAACAATGAGCAGTTCTTC. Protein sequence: CASRRLAGGPNNEQFF.

Here the CDR3 DNA reads TGTGCCAGCAGCAAACGCCTCCCTTCGGTTAACTATGGCTACACCTTC. Residues: CASSKRLPSVNYGYTF. The chain has TRBV14 and TRBJ1-2, with unresolved D. The CDR3 sequence is 16 residues long. The germline V gene encodes CDR1 SGHDN and CDR2 FVKESK. Trimming stripped 5 bases from V and 1 base from J, with 17 bases between.

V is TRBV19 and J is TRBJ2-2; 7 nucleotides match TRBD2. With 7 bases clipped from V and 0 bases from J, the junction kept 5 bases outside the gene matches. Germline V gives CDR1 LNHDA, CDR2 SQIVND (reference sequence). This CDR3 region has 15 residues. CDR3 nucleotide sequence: TGTGCCAGTAAAGCTAGCGGCTCGAACACCGGGGAGCTGTTTTTT. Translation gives CASKASGSNTGELFF.

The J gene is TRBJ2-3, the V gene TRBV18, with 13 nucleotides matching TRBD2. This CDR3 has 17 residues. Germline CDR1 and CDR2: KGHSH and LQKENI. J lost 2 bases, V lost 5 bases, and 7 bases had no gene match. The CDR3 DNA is TGTGCCAGCTCAGACCGGACTAGCGGGGGTCCCACAGATACGCAGTATTTT. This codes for CASSDRTSGGPTDTQYF.

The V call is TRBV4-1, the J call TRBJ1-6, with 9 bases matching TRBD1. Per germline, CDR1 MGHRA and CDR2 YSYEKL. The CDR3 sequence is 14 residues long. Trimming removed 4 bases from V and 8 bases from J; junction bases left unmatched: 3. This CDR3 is CASSLRQGDSPLHF. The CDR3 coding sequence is TGCGCCAGCAGCCTTCGACAGGGGGATTCACCCCTCCACTTT.

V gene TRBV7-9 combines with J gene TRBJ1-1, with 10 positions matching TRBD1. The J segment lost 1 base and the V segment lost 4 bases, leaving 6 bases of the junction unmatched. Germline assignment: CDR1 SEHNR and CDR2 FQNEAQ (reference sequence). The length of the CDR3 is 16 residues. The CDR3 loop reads CASSSPGQGKNTEAFF. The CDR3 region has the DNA TGTGCCAGCAGCTCCCCGGGACAGGGGAAGAACACTGAAGCTTTCTTT.

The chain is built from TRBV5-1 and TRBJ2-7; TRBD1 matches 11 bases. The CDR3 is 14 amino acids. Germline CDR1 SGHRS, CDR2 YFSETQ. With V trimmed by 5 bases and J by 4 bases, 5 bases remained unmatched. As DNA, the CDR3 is TGCGCCAGCAGTGGGACAGGGGGTCGTTACGAGCAGTACTTC. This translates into CASSGTGGRYEQYF. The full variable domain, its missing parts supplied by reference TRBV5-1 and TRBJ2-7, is KAGVTQTPRYLIKTRGQQVTLSCSPISGHRSVSWYQQTPGQGLQFLFEYFSETQRNKGNFPGRFSGRQFSNSRSEMNVSTLELGDSALYLCASSGTGGRYEQYFGPGTRLTVT.

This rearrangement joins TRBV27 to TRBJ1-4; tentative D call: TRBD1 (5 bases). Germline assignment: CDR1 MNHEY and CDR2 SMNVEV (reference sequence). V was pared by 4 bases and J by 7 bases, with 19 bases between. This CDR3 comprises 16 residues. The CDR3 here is CASSSPGGGRGEKLFF. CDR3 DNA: TGTGCCAGCAGTTCCCCTGGGGGGGGAAGGGGTGAAAAACTGTTTTTT.

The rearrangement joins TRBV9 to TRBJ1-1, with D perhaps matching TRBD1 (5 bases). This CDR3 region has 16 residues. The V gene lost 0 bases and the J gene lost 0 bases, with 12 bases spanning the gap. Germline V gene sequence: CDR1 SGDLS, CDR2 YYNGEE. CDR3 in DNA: TGTGCCAGCAGCGTAGGGGTTGGGACTCTGAACACTGAAGCTTTCTTT. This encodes CASSVGVGTLNTEAFF. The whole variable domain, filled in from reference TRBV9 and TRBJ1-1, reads DSGVTQTPKHLITATGQRVTLRCSPRSGDLSVYWYQQSLDQGLQFLIQYYNGEERAKGNILERFSAQQFPDLHSELNLSSLELGDSALYFCASSVGVGTLNTEAFFGQGTRLTVV.

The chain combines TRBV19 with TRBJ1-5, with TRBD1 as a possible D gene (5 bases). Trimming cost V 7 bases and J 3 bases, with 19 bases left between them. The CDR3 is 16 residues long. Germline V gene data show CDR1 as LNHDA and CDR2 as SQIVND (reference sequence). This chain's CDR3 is CASTPTPTVSNQPQHF. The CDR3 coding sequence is TGTGCCAGTACCCCAACTCCGACAGTTTCCAATCAGCCCCAGCATTTT.

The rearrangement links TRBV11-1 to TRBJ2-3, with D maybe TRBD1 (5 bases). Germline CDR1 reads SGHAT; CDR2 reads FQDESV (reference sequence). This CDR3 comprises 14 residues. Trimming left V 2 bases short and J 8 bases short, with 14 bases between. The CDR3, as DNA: TGTGCCAGCAGCTTAAATCCGGCGCAGGGTACGCAGTATTTT. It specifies CASSLNPAQGTQYF.

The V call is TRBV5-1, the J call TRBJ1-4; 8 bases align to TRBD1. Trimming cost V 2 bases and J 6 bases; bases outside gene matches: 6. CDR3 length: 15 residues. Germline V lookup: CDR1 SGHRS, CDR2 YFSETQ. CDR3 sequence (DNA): TGCGCCAGCAGCTTTACAGGGGGAAGAGATGAAAAACTGTTTTTT. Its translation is CASSFTGGRDEKLFF. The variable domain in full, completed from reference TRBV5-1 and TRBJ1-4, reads KAGVTQTPRYLIKTRGQQVTLSCSPISGHRSVSWYQQTPGQGLQFLFEYFSETQRNKGNFPGRFSGRQFSNSRSEMNVSTLELGDSALYLCASSFTGGRDEKLFFGSGTQLSVL.

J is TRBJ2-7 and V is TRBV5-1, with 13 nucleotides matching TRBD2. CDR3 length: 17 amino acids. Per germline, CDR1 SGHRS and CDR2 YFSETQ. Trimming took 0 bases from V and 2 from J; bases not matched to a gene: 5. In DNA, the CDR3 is TGCGCCAGCAGCTTGGGACTAGCGGGGGGCCGGGCCTACGAGCAGTACTTC. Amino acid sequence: CASSLGLAGGRAYEQYF.

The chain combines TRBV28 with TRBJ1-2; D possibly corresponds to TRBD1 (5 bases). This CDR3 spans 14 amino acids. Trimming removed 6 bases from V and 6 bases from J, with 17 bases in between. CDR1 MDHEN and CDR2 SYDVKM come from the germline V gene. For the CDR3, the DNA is TGTGCCAGCAGAAAATCCTCAGGGTGGAATGGCTACACCTTC. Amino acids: CASRKSSGWNGYTF.

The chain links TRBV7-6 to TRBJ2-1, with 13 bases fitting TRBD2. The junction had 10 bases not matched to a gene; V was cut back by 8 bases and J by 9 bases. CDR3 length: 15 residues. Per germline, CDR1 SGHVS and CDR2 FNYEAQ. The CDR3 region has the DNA TGTGCCAGCGGTCCACTAGCGGGAGGGCCGGGTGAGCAGTTCTTC. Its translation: CASGPLAGGPGEQFF.

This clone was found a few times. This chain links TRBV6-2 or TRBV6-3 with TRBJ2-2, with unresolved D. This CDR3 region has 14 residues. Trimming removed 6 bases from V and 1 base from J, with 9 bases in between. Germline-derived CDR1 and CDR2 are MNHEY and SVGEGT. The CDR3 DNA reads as TGTGCCAGCAGCCCTCTTCTGAACACCGGGGAGCTGTTTTTT. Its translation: CASSPLLNTGELFF.

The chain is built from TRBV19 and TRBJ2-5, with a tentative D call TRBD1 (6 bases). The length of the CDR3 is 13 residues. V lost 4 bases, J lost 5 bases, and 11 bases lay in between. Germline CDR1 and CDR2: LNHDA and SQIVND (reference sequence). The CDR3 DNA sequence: TGTGCCAGTAGTAGAGGACAGTGGGAGACCCAGTACTTC. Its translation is CASSRGQWETQYF.

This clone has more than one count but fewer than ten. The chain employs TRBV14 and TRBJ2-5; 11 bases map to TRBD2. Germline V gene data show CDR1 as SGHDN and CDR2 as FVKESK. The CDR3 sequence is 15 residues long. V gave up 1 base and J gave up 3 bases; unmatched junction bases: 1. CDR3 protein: CASSQALAGEETQYF. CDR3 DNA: TGTGCCAGCAGCCAAGCACTAGCGGGAGAAGAGACCCAGTACTTC.